Following are 18 T cell receptor beta chains from one sample sequenced in a study of cytomegalovirus exposure and HLA in healthy donors. A multiplex PCR was run with 60 Vbeta primers and 13 Jbeta primers. Profiled with immunoSEQ multiplex PCR; TCRdb holds only in-frame clones, not every one. The sample has approximately 52,000 clones. The sequencing input was PBMCs. The source of these receptors is a man aged 50 or older in good health and CMV-seropositive.

The chain employs TRBV29-1 and TRBJ2-7, with D unclear. Trimming took 5 bases from V and 2 from J, leaving 10 bases between them. The CDR3 is 12 residues long. Germline V gene data show CDR1 as SQVTM and CDR2 as ANQGSEA. CDR3 residues: CSVRRSAYEQYF. The CDR3 DNA reads TGCAGCGTTCGAAGAAGCGCCTACGAGCAGTACTTC.

The J gene is TRBJ1-1, the V gene TRBV7-3; D gene ambiguous. This CDR3 contains 13 residues. CDR1 SGHTA and CDR2 FQGTGA come from the germline V gene. Trimming stripped 6 bases from V and 1 base from J, with 9 bases between. The CDR3 protein is CASREIGNTEAFF. The CDR3 coding sequence is TGTGCCAGCAGGGAGATCGGGAACACTGAAGCTTTCTTT.

The chain joins TRBV20-1 to TRBJ2-5; D is undetermined. The end of the DNA aligns better with TRBJ2-7, so the J call may be wrong. The CDR3 has 11 amino acids. Looked up from germline, CDR1 is DFQATT and CDR2 is SNEGSKA (reference sequence). The CDR3 spells CSAWRRYEQYF. CDR3 nucleotide sequence: TGCAGTGCGTGGAGACGCTACGAGCAGTACTTC.

This chain connects TRBV30 to TRBJ2-5; 10 bases agree with TRBD2. J was trimmed by 5 bases and V by 3 bases; bases with no gene match: 6. The germline CDR1 and CDR2 sequences are GTSNPN and SVGIG (reference sequence). This CDR3 comprises 14 residues. Here the CDR3 reads CAWREAGGRETQYF. CDR3 DNA sequence: TGTGCCTGGAGGGAAGCGGGGGGGCGGGAGACCCAGTACTTC.

The gene calls are TRBV7-2 and TRBJ1-2, with 7 bases identical to TRBD1. With V trimmed by 0 bases and J by 8 bases, 6 bases remained unmatched. Germline assignment: CDR1 SGHTA and CDR2 FQGNSA. The CDR3 spans 14 residues. CDR3 loop: CASSLAETGWGYTF. The CDR3 region has the DNA TGTGCCAGCAGCTTAGCCGAGACAGGGTGGGGCTACACCTTC.

The chain has TRBV29-1 and TRBJ2-7, with D tentatively TRBD1 (6 bases). The CDR3 has 12 amino acids. Trimming shortened V by 7 bases and J by 0 bases, and 10 bases separated the two germline ends. Germline values: CDR1 SQVTM, CDR2 ANQGSEA. The chain's CDR3 is CSARTVSYEQYF. Written as DNA, the CDR3 is TGCAGCGCCCGGACAGTCTCCTACGAGCAGTACTTC.

The chain combines TRBV29-1 with TRBJ2-1; D not certain. V lost 7 bases and J 4 bases, leaving 5 bases between the germline ends. Germline V CDR1 and CDR2: SQVTM, ANQGSEA. This CDR3 is built from 10 residues. CDR3 residues: CSGYYNEQFF. For the CDR3, the DNA is TGCAGCGGTTATTACAATGAGCAGTTCTTC.

V and J are TRBV6-1 and TRBJ2-1; 8 nucleotides match TRBD2. This CDR3 has 13 residues. The V gene end was trimmed by 7 bases and the J gene end by 7 bases; junction bases not matched to a gene: 6. Germline V CDR1 and CDR2: MNHNS, SASEGT. The CDR3 is CASKKRGFNEQFF. The CDR3 bases are TGTGCCAGCAAGAAGCGGGGGTTTAATGAGCAGTTCTTC.

The rearrangement links TRBV18 to TRBJ2-7; 12 bases are shared with TRBD2. V lost 4 bases, J lost 1 base, and 5 bases stayed unmatched. The CDR3 runs 16 residues. CDR1 and CDR2 (germline): KGHSH, LQKENI. CDR3 nucleotide sequence: TGTGCCAGCTCACTTTCACTAGCGGGAGGATCCTACGAGCAGTACTTC. Translation: CASSLSLAGGSYEQYF.

The rearrangement links TRBV6-1 to TRBJ2-7; tentative D call: TRBD1 (6 bases). Deletions cut 3 bases from V and 3 bases from J, with 15 bases between. The V gene's germline CDR1 is MNHNS and CDR2 SASEGT. The CDR3 length is 15 residues. Here the CDR3 DNA reads TGTGCCAGCAGTGAGCCCTGGGGGCCGCTCTACGAGCAGTACTTC. The encoded protein is CASSEPWGPLYEQYF.

The chain carries TRBV9 and TRBJ1-1, with unresolved D. CDR3 size: 15 residues. Trimming took off 4 bases at V and 0 bases at J, with 13 bases between the two ends. The germline gives CDR1 SGDLS, CDR2 YYNGEE. CDR3 sequence reads: CASSPRSIMNTEAFF. CDR3 nucleotides: TGTGCCAGCAGCCCGAGGTCAATCATGAACACTGAAGCTTTCTTT.

V is TRBV11-2 and J is TRBJ2-1; TRBD2 matches at 10 bases. CDR1 and CDR2 from the germline V gene are SGHAT and FQNNGV. V dropped 0 bases and J dropped 4; count of bases not matched to a gene: 6. This CDR3 comprises 17 residues. CDR3 DNA sequence: TGTGCCAGCAGCTTAGAGCCTCTAGCGGGGGTTTACAATGAGCAGTTCTTC. Encoded protein: CASSLEPLAGVYNEQFF.

The rearrangement uses TRBV9 and TRBJ1-1; perhaps TRBD1 as D (5 bases). CDR1 is SGDLS, CDR2 YYNGEE, per germline. CDR3 length equals 15 residues. The germline V and J ends were trimmed by 4 bases and 0 bases, with 13 bases remaining between them. Written as DNA, the CDR3 is TGTGCCAGCAGCACCCTCGGGGGAATGAACACTGAAGCTTTCTTT. Translation: CASSTLGGMNTEAFF.

Here the CDR3 reads CASSGAEGYTF. Here the CDR3 DNA reads TGTGCCAGTAGTGGGGCAGAGGGCTACACCTTC. The rearrangement joins TRBV19 to TRBJ1-2; TRBD1 is a possible D gene (5 bases). The ends were cut back, 5 bases at V and 8 bases at J, with 9 bases in the middle. The length of the CDR3 is 11 residues. Germline loops: CDR1 LNHDA, CDR2 SQIVND (reference sequence).

The chain links TRBV7-2 to TRBJ2-2; maybe TRBD1 (6 bases). The CDR3 extends over 15 amino acids. The V end was cut by 5 bases, the J end by 7 bases, with 17 bases between. Germline assignment: CDR1 SGHTA and CDR2 FQGNSA. The CDR3 DNA is TGTGCCAGCAGCCCGGGACAACCTGAGGGCGGGGAGCTGTTTTTT. Translated: CASSPGQPEGGELFF.

The V call is TRBV7-2, the J call TRBJ1-6, with 9 bases lining up with TRBD1. The CDR3 has 15 amino acids. The V and J ends lost 2 bases and 10 bases, in that order; junction bases with no gene match: 6. The V gene's germline CDR1 is SGHTA and CDR2 FQGNSA. The CDR3 loop reads CASSLTGGKGSPLHF. The CDR3 DNA follows: TGTGCCAGCAGCTTAACAGGGGGCAAGGGCTCACCCCTCCACTTT.

The chain couples TRBV19 to TRBJ1-1; D is perhaps TRBD1 (5 bases). This CDR3 is built from 14 residues. Germline V gene lookup returns CDR1 LNHDA and CDR2 SQIVND (reference sequence). Trimming cost V 6 bases and J 4 bases, with 15 bases left between them. In nucleotides, the CDR3 is TGTGCCAGTAGCCCCGACAGAAGAGGCACTGAAGCTTTCTTT. This translates into CASSPDRRGTEAFF.

This sequence joins TRBV11-3 and TRBJ1-1; D is unresolved. Looked up from germline, CDR1 is SGHNT and CDR2 is YENEEA. The V and J ends lost 5 bases and 3 bases respectively, with 16 bases between them. This CDR3 comprises 15 residues. CDR3 in DNA: TGTGCCAGCAGCCCACGGGGAGGTCGGGACACTGAAGCTTTCTTT. Translating it yields CASSPRGGRDTEAFF.